These 29 T cell receptor beta chains share one sample of origin, sequenced in a study of blood T cell repertoires in COVID-19. Sequencing was performed with immunoSEQ multiplex PCR; in TCRdb, only in-frame clones are kept and a portion is missing. The sample carries 75,000 or so clones, around four fifths recorded once. Material: peripheral blood. The origin of the receptors is a woman older than 75 with acute or convalescent COVID-19.

The chain combines TRBV3-1 (or the pseudogene TRBV3-2) with TRBJ1-6, with 8 bases that match TRBD1. Germline CDR1 is LGHDT and CDR2 is YNNKEL (reference sequence). The CDR3 spans 14 residues. With V trimmed by 1 base and J by 10 bases, 3 bases remained unmatched. This CDR3 reads CASSQGQGSSPLHF. The CDR3 DNA reads TGTGCCAGCAGCCAAGGACAGGGGAGCTCACCCCTCCACTTT.

J is TRBJ1-2 and V is TRBV4-1; 7 bases match TRBD1. This CDR3 is 15 amino acids long. Germline V lookup: CDR1 MGHRA, CDR2 YSYEKL. The V segment lost 2 bases and the J segment 4 bases; nucleotides outside the gene matches: 7. The CDR3 reads CASSQLGGFGYGYTF. The DNA for the CDR3 is TGCGCCAGCAGCCAACTAGGGGGCTTTGGCTATGGCTACACCTTC.

The V call is TRBV6-5, the J call TRBJ1-2; D is ambiguous. The CDR3 consists of 14 residues. CDR1 is MNHEY and CDR2 is SVGAGI in the germline V gene. The V end lost 0 bases, the J end lost 1 base, and 6 bases lay between the germline ends. The CDR3 here is CASSYSRINYGYTF. CDR3 DNA sequence: TGTGCCAGCAGTTACTCCCGTATTAACTATGGCTACACCTTC.

This clone showed up just a few times. V is TRBV12-5 and J is TRBJ1-4; a weak D match, TRBD1 (6 bases). This CDR3 is 17 amino acids long. Deletions cut 3 bases from V and 3 bases from J, with 17 bases between. CDR1 and CDR2 from the germline V gene are LGHNT and FRNRAP. This CDR3 reads CASGFISGVKANEKLFF. The CDR3 DNA reads TGTGCTAGTGGTTTTATTTCAGGGGTTAAAGCTAATGAAAAACTGTTTTTT. Full variable domain (outside the CDR3, taken from reference TRBV12-5 and TRBJ1-4): DARVTQTPRHKVTEMGQEVTMRCQPILGHNTVFWYRQTMMQGLELLAYFRNRAPLDDSGMPKDRFSAEMPDATLATLKIQPSEPRDSAVYFCASGFISGVKANEKLFFGSGTQLSVL.

This chain links TRBV9 with TRBJ1-2; no clear D gene. The V gene's germline CDR1 is SGDLS and CDR2 YYNGEE. The CDR3 runs to 15 residues. The V end was cut by 0 bases, the J end by 3 bases, with 12 bases between. CDR3 sequence reads: CASSVGAEGYYGYTF. The DNA of the CDR3 is TGTGCCAGCAGCGTAGGCGCGGAGGGTTACTATGGCTACACCTTC.

The V and J genes are TRBV3-1 (or the pseudogene TRBV3-2) and TRBJ2-3; the match to TRBD2 covers 8 bases. V shed 2 bases, J shed 0 bases, and the junction held 10 bases outside the gene matches. This CDR3 spans 18 amino acids. Looked up from germline, CDR1 is LGHDT and CDR2 is YNNKEL (reference sequence). In nucleotides, the CDR3 is TGTGCCAGCAGCCAAACCCATCTAGCGGGCCTTAGCACAGATACGCAGTATTTT. Its translation: CASSQTHLAGLSTDTQYF.

This chain links TRBV19 with TRBJ2-5, with TRBD2 identical over 10 bases. Trimming at V came to 6 bases and at J to 5 bases, leaving 12 bases not matched to a gene. From germline, CDR1 is LNHDA and CDR2 SQIVND (reference sequence). There are 16 residues in the CDR3. CDR3 amino acids: CASRSLLAGDRETQYF. CDR3 in DNA: TGTGCCAGTAGATCATTGCTAGCGGGAGATCGGGAGACCCAGTACTTC.

In DNA form, the CDR3 reads TGTGCCAGTAGTAGGGGACAGGCAGGCCAGCCCCAGCATTTT. Translating gives CASSRGQAGQPQHF. The chain has TRBV19 and TRBJ1-5, with 8 nucleotides matching TRBD1. The CDR3 is made up of 14 amino acids. Looked up from germline, CDR1 is LNHDA and CDR2 is SQIVND (reference sequence). Trimming took 4 bases from V and 7 from J; bases not matched to a gene: 6. Full variable domain (missing parts from reference TRBV19 and TRBJ1-5): DGGITQSPKYLFRKEGQNVTLSCEQNLNHDAMYWYRQDPGQGLRLIYYSQIVNDFQKGDIAEGYSVSREKKESFPLTVTSAQKNPTAFYLCASSRGQAGQPQHFGDGTRLSIL.

This clone has a handful of counts. The chain uses TRBV18 and TRBJ2-7; TRBD2 matches at 7 bases. Germline lookup yields CDR1 KGHSH and CDR2 LQKENI. Germline trimming cut 3 bases from V and 3 bases from J; bases unmatched to any gene: 5. The CDR3 runs to 14 residues. The CDR3 coding sequence is TGTGCCAGCTCACCCGGGACTACCGACTACGAGCAGTACTTC. This codes for CASSPGTTDYEQYF.

V is TRBV5-1 and J is TRBJ1-1; tentatively, D is TRBD1 (6 bases). CDR1 is SGHRS and CDR2 is YFSETQ in the germline V gene. Trimming removed 4 bases from V and 12 bases from J, with 25 bases in between. This CDR3 is 15 amino acids long. CDR3 loop: CASSVGDPSTGGTFF. DNA of the CDR3: TGCGCCAGCAGCGTCGGGGACCCCTCGACAGGCGGAACTTTCTTT.

This chain joins TRBV7-2 and TRBJ2-7, with D possibly TRBD2 on 5 matching bases. The CDR3 consists of 13 residues. Per the germline V gene, CDR1 is SGHTA and CDR2 is FQGNSA. V shed 1 base and J shed 3 bases, with 7 bases lying between them. CDR3 nucleotide sequence: TGTGCCAGCAGCTTAGGGGCGGGCTACGAGCAGTACTTC. This translates into CASSLGAGYEQYF.

The chain's CDR3 is CASSTPKLLNTEAFF. The CDR3 DNA is TGTGCCAGCAGTACCCCGAAGCTCCTGAACACTGAAGCTTTCTTT. V is TRBV7-9 and J is TRBJ1-1; D is undetermined. Trimming removed 6 bases at V and 0 bases at J, with 14 bases between. CDR3 size: 15 residues. Germline CDR1 and CDR2: SEHNR and FQNEAQ (reference sequence).

J is TRBJ1-1 and V is TRBV27; 9 nucleotides line up with TRBD1. This CDR3 region has 17 residues. The trim removed 5 bases at V and 1 base at J, leaving 11 bases unmatched. The germline CDR1 and CDR2 sequences are MNHEY and SMNVEV (reference sequence). CDR3 nucleotides: TGTGCCAGCAGTAAGTTCGCAACAGGGGGCTGGAACACTGAAGCTTTCTTT. As protein: CASSKFATGGWNTEAFF.

This chain joins TRBV30 and TRBJ1-2; D remains unclear. CDR1 is GTSNPN and CDR2 is SVGIG in the germline V gene (reference sequence). V lost 2 bases and J lost 9, with 13 bases in between. The CDR3 totals 12 residues. CDR3 coding DNA: TGTGCCTGGAGTCCCGGGAAGGCTAGCTACACCTTC. This sequence encodes CAWSPGKASYTF.

The chain uses TRBV2 and TRBJ2-7; TRBD1 matches 7 bases. Trimming removed 6 bases from V and 6 bases from J; junction bases left unmatched: 17. This CDR3 has 16 amino acids. Germline assignment: CDR1 SNHLY and CDR2 FYNNEI. CDR3 amino acids: CASRTSGGGSSSEQYF. In nucleotides, the CDR3 is TGTGCCAGCAGGACCTCAGGGGGTGGGTCTTCTTCCGAGCAGTACTTC.

The chain combines TRBV9 with TRBJ1-1; 8 positions match TRBD1. V gave up 3 bases and J gave up 0 bases; unmatched junction bases: 7. Looked up from germline, CDR1 is SGDLS and CDR2 is YYNGEE. The CDR3 is 16 amino acids. This CDR3 reads CASSATGTGLNTEAFF. The CDR3 DNA follows: TGTGCCAGCAGCGCCACCGGGACAGGCTTGAACACTGAAGCTTTCTTT. The complete variable domain, with remaining parts taken from reference TRBV9 and TRBJ1-1, reads DSGVTQTPKHLITATGQRVTLRCSPRSGDLSVYWYQQSLDQGLQFLIQYYNGEERAKGNILERFSAQQFPDLHSELNLSSLELGDSALYFCASSATGTGLNTEAFFGQGTRLTVV.

The chain carries TRBV13 and TRBJ2-2; 8 bases line up with TRBD2. CDR3 length: 16 residues. V lost 1 base and J lost 7; bases outside the gene matches: 8. CDR1 is PRHDT and CDR2 is FYEKMQ in the germline V gene (reference sequence). CDR3 bases: TGTGCCAGCAGCTTAGTGAATAGCGGGAAATTCGGGGAGCTGTTTTTT. Translation gives CASSLVNSGKFGELFF.

V is TRBV9 and J is TRBJ1-1, with 8 bases matching TRBD1. The CDR3 has 17 amino acids. Germline V CDR1 and CDR2: SGDLS, YYNGEE. The ends lost 0 bases at V and 0 bases at J; junction bases unmatched: 7. The CDR3 nucleotides read TGTGCCAGCAGCGTAGACCCGCCAGGGGGCATGAACACTGAAGCTTTCTTT. It encodes CASSVDPPGGMNTEAFF.

The chain combines TRBV21-1 with TRBJ2-2; the DNA was not compared with TRBD2, the D call given in the table. TRBV21-1 is an annotated pseudogene. This CDR3 has 14 amino acids. The chain's CDR3 is CASSLGLDPGELFF. The CDR3 DNA is TGTGCCAGCAGCCTCGGACTAGATCCCGGGGAGCTGTTTTTT.

The chain recombines TRBV30 with TRBJ2-7; unclear D gene. Looked up from germline, CDR1 is GTSNPN and CDR2 is SVGIG (reference sequence). The CDR3 has 13 residues. The V and J ends lost 2 bases and 1 base respectively, with 9 bases between them. In DNA, the CDR3 is TGTGCCTGGAGTCCGACTCCTTCCTACGAGCAGTACTTC. It yields the protein CAWSPTPSYEQYF. The full variable domain, its missing parts supplied by reference TRBV30 and TRBJ2-7, is SQTIHQWPATLVQPVGSPLSLECTVEGTSNPNLYWYRQAAGRGLQLLFYSVGIGQISSEVPQNLSASRPQDRQFILSSKKLLLSDSGFYLCAWSPTPSYEQYFGPGTRLTVT.

The V call is TRBV14, the J call TRBJ1-4, with 7 positions matching TRBD1. V gave up 1 base and J gave up 11 bases; unmatched junction bases: 10. Looked up from germline, CDR1 is SGHDN and CDR2 is FVKESK. CDR3 length equals 15 residues. The CDR3 nucleotides read TGTGCCAGCAGCCAAGTCGACGCAGGGGGAGGCAAACTGTTTTTT. This codes for CASSQVDAGGGKLFF.

The CDR3 loop is CASSVGSQFSYEQYF. Written as DNA, the CDR3 is TGTGCCAGCAGCGTAGGGAGCCAGTTCTCCTACGAGCAGTACTTC. The genes are TRBV9 and TRBJ2-7; D uncertain. This CDR3 is built from 15 residues. Germline CDR1 and CDR2: SGDLS and YYNGEE. V lost 0 bases, J lost 0 bases, and 10 bases lay in between.

This clone has more than one count but fewer than ten. The chain recombines TRBV10-1 with TRBJ1-1; 8 positions match TRBD1. This CDR3 has 14 residues. Trimming removed 6 bases from V and 4 bases from J; junction bases left unmatched: 7. The germline gives CDR1 WNHNN, CDR2 SYGVQD (reference sequence). DNA for the CDR3: TGCGCCAGCAGCCCGGACAGGGTGGCCACTGAAGCTTTCTTT. This encodes CASSPDRVATEAFF.

This clone occurred once. The V and J genes are TRBV30 and TRBJ2-1; 9 bases fit TRBD2. The J segment lost 7 bases and the V segment lost 3 bases, leaving 4 bases of the junction unmatched. Germline values: CDR1 GTSNPN, CDR2 SVGIG (reference sequence). The CDR3 consists of 13 residues. CDR3 DNA sequence: TGTGCCTGGAGGGCACTAGCGGGTAATGAGCAGTTCTTC. Protein: CAWRALAGNEQFF. Based on the CDR3 plus reference TRBV30 and TRBJ2-1, the full variable domain is SQTIHQWPATLVQPVGSPLSLECTVEGTSNPNLYWYRQAAGRGLQLLFYSVGIGQISSEVPQNLSASRPQDRQFILSSKKLLLSDSGFYLCAWRALAGNEQFFGPGTRLTVL.

The chain joins TRBV7-2 to TRBJ2-7, with 8 bases lining up with TRBD1. V shed 5 bases and J 4 bases; nucleotides not matched to a gene: 10. This CDR3 is built from 15 residues. The germline CDR1 and CDR2 sequences are SGHTA and FQGNSA. CDR3 protein: CASSITSGGGYEQYF. The CDR3 DNA reads TGTGCCAGCAGCATTACCTCAGGGGGCGGGTACGAGCAGTACTTC.

This chain uses TRBV15 with TRBJ2-7, with TRBD1 matching 7 bases. This CDR3 contains 15 residues. Losses at the gene ends were 1 base for V and 5 bases for J; bases not matched to a gene: 8. Germline V lookup: CDR1 LNHNV, CDR2 YYDKDF (reference sequence). The CDR3 loop reads CATSRVRQGQDEQYF. DNA for the CDR3: TGTGCCACCAGCAGAGTTCGACAGGGTCAAGACGAGCAGTACTTC.

This clone was observed a single time. The rearrangement joins TRBV24-1 to TRBJ2-2, with D unresolved. The germline V and J ends were trimmed by 0 bases and 0 bases, with 19 bases remaining between them. This CDR3 is 20 amino acids long. The germline V gene has CDR1 KGHDR and CDR2 SFDVKD. The CDR3 DNA sequence: TGTGCCACCAGTGATTTGCAGGTTTTTAGGCCCGATGCGAACACCGGGGAGCTGTTTTTT. Its translation is CATSDLQVFRPDANTGELFF.

The chain combines TRBV5-6 with TRBJ2-7, with 7 bases that match TRBD1. This CDR3 is built from 14 residues. Germline V CDR1 and CDR2: SGHDT, YYEEEE. V shed 4 bases, J shed 5 bases, and the junction held 9 bases outside the gene matches. The CDR3 region is CASSRSDRVHEQYF. In DNA form, the CDR3 reads TGTGCCAGCAGCCGTTCCGACAGGGTCCACGAGCAGTACTTC.

The chain couples TRBV9 to TRBJ2-7; 7 nucleotides align to TRBD1. The germline V gene encodes CDR1 SGDLS and CDR2 YYNGEE. Trimming at V came to 5 bases and at J to 0 bases, leaving 11 bases not matched to a gene. The CDR3 spans 16 residues. CDR3 amino acids: CASSYNTGESSYEQYF. CDR3 bases: TGTGCCAGCAGTTATAATACAGGGGAAAGCTCCTACGAGCAGTACTTC.